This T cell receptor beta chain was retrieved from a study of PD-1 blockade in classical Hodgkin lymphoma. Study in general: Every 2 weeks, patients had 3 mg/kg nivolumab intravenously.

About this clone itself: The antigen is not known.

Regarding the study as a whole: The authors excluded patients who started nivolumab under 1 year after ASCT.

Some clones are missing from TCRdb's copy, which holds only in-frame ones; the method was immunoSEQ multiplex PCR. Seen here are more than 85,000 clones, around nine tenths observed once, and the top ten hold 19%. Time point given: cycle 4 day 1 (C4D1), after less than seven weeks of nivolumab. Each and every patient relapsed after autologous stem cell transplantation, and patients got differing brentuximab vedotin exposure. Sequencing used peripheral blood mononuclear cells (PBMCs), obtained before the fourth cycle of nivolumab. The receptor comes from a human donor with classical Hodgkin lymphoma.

CDR3 loop: CASRYGTDTQYF. In DNA, the CDR3 is TGCGCCAGCAGATACGGGACAGATACGCAGTATTTT. V usage is TRBV5-1 and J usage is TRBJ2-3; D unclear. Germline CDR1 and CDR2: SGHRS and YFSETQ. This CDR3 contains 12 residues. Trimming removed 5 bases from V and 3 bases from J, with 7 bases in between. Full variable domain (missing parts from reference TRBV5-1 and TRBJ2-3): KAGVTQTPRYLIKTRGQQVTLSCSPISGHRSVSWYQQTPGQGLQFLFEYFSETQRNKGNFPGRFSGRQFSNSRSEMNVSTLELGDSALYLCASRYGTDTQYFGPGTRLTVL.